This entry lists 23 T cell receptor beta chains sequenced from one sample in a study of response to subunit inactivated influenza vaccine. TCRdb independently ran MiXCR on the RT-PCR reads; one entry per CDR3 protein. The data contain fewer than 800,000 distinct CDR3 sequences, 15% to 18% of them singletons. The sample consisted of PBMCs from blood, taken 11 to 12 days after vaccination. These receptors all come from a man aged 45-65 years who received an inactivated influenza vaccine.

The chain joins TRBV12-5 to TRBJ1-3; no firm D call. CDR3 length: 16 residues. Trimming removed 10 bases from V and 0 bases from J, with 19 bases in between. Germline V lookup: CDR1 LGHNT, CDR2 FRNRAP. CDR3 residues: CATKPRSQTSGNTIYF. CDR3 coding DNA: TGTGCTACTAAACCCCGGTCCCAAACCTCTGGAAACACCATATATTTT.

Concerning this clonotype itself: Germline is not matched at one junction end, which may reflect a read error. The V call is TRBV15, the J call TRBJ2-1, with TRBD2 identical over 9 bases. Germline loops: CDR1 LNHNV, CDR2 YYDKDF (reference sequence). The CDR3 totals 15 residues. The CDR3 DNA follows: TGTGGCACCAGCAGAGACCCGATCCCGACTAGCGGGCAGTTCTTC. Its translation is CGTSRDPIPTSGQFF.

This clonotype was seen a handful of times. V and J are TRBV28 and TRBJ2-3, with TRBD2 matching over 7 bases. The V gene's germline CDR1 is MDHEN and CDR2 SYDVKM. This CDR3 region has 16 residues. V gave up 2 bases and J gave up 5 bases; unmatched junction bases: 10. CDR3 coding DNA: TGTGCCAGCAGTTTAAGGCCTAGCGGAACCCGAGATACGCAGTATTTT. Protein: CASSLRPSGTRDTQYF.

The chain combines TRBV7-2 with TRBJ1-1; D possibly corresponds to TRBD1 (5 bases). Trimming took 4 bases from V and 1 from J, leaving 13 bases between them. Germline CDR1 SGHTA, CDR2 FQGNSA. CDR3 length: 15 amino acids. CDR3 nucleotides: TGTGCCAGCAGCTCCCGTTGGGGGGGGAACACTGAAGCTTTCTTT. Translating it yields CASSSRWGGNTEAFF.

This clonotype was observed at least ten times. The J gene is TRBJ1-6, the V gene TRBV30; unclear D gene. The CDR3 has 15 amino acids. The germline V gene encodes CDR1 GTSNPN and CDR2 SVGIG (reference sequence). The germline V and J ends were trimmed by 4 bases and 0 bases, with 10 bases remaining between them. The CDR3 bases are TGTGCCTGGACCCCGGGCAGCTCCTATAATTCACCCCTCCACTTT. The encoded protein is CAWTPGSSYNSPLHF. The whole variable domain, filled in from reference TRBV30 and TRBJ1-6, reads SQTIHQWPATLVQPVGSPLSLECTVEGTSNPNLYWYRQAAGRGLQLLFYSVGIGQISSEVPQNLSASRPQDRQFILSSKKLLLSDSGFYLCAWTPGSSYNSPLHFGNGTRLTVT.

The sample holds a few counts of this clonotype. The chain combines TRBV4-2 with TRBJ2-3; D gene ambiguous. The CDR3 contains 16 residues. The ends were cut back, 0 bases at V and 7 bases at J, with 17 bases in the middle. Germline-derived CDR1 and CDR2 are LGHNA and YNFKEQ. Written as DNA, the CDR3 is TGTGCCAGCAGCCAAGATTTACGGACCCCACATCATACGCAGTATTTT. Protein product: CASSQDLRTPHHTQYF.

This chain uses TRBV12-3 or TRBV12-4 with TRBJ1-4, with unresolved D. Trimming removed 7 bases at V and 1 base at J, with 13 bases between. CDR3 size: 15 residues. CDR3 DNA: TGTGCCAGCACCCGAGGTGGATTAACTAATGAAAAACTGTTTTTT. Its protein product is CASTRGGLTNEKLFF.

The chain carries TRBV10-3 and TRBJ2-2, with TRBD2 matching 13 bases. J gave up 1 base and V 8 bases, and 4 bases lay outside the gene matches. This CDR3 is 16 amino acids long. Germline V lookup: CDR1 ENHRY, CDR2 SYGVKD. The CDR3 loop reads CAIAGLAGVNTGELFF. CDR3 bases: TGTGCCATCGCAGGACTAGCGGGAGTGAACACCGGGGAGCTGTTTTTT.

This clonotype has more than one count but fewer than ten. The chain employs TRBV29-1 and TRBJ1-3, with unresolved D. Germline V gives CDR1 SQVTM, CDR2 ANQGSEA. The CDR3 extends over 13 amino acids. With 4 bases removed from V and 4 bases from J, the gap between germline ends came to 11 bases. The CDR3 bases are TGCAGCGTTGCCCCGAGGCTAGGAAACACCATATATTTT. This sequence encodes CSVAPRLGNTIYF.

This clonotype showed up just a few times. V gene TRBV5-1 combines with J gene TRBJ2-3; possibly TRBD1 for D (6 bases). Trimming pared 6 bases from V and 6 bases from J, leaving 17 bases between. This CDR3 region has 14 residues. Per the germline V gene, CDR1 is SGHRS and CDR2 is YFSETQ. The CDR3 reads CASKVEAGADTQYF. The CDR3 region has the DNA TGCGCCAGCAAAGTCGAGGCAGGGGCCGATACGCAGTATTTT.

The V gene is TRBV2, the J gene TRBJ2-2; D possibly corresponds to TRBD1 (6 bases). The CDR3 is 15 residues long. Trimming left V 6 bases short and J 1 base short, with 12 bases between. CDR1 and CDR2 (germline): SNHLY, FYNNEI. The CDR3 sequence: CASRNNRENTGELFF. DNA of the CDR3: TGTGCCAGCAGAAACAACAGGGAGAACACCGGGGAGCTGTTTTTT.

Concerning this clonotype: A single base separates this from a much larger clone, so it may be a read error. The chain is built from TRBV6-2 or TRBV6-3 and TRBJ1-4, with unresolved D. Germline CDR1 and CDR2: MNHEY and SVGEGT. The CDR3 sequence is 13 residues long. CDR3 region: CTTSGFAPEKLFF. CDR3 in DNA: TGTACCACCAGCGGATTCGCCCCTGAAAAACTGTTTTTT.

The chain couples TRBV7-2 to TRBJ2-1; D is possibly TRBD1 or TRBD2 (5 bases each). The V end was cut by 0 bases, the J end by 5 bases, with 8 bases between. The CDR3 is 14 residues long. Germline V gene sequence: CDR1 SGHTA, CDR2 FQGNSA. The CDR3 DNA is TGTGCCAGCAGCTTAGCCTGGGGGAACAATGAGCAGTTCTTC. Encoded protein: CASSLAWGNNEQFF.

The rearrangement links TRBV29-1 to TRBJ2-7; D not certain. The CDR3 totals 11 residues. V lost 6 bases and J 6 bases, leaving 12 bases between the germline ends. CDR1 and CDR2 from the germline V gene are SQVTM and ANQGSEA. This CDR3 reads CSVGYGSEQYF. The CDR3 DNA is TGCAGCGTAGGGTACGGTTCCGAGCAGTACTTC.

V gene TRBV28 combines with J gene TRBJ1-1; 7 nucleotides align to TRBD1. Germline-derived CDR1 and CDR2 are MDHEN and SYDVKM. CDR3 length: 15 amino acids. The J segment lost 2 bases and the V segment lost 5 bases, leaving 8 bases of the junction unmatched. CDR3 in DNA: TGTGCCAGCAGTAAATGGGACAGACTCAACACTGAAGCTTTCTTT. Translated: CASSKWDRLNTEAFF.

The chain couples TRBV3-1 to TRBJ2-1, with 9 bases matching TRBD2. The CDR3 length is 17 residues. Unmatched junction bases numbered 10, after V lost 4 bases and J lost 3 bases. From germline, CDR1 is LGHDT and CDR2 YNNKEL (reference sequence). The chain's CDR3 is CASSPILAGADYNEQFF. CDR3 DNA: TGTGCCAGCAGCCCCATCTTAGCGGGGGCCGACTACAATGAGCAGTTCTTC.

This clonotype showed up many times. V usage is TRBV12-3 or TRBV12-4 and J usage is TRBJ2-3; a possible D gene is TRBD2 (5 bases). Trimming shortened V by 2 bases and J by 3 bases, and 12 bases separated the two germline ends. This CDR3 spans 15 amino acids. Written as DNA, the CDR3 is TGTGCCAGCAGTTTATTCGGAAGGGAGACAGATACGCAGTATTTT. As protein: CASSLFGRETDTQYF.

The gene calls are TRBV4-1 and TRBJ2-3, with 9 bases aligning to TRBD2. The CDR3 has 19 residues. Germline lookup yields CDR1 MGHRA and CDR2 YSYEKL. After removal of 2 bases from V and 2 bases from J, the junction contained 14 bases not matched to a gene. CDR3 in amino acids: CASSQKSLRGGGDTDTQYF. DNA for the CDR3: TGCGCCAGCAGCCAAAAATCGCTTCGGGGCGGGGGGGACACAGATACGCAGTATTTT.

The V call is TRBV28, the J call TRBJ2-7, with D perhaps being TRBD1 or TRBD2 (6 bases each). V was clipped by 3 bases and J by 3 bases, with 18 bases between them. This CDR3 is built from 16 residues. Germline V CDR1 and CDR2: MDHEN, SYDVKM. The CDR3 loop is CASSFPPREGGYEQYF. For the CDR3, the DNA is TGTGCCAGCAGTTTTCCCCCTCGAGAGGGGGGCTACGAGCAGTACTTC.

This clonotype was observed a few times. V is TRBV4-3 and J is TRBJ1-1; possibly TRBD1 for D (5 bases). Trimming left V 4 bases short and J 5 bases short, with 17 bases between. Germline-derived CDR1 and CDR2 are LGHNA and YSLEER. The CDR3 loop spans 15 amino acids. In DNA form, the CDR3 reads TGCGCCAGCAGCCTCTGGACGGGGGGTACTACTGAAGCTTTCTTT. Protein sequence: CASSLWTGGTTEAFF.

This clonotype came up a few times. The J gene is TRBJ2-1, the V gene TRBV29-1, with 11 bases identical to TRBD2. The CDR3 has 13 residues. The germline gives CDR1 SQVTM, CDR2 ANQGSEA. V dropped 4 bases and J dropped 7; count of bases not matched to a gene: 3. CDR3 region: CSVASGRMNEQFF. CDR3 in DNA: TGCAGCGTTGCTAGCGGGAGGATGAATGAGCAGTTCTTC.

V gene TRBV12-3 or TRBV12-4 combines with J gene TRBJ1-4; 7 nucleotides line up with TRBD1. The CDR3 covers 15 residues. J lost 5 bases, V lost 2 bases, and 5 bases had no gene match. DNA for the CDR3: TGTGCCAGCAGTTTACACGGGACAGACAATGAAAAACTGTTTTTT. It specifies CASSLHGTDNEKLFF.

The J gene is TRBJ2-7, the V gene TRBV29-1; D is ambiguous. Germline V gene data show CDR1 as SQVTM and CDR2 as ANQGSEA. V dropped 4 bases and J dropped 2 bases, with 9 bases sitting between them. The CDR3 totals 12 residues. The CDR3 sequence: CSVGVDPYEQYF. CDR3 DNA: TGCAGCGTTGGAGTAGATCCCTACGAGCAGTACTTC.